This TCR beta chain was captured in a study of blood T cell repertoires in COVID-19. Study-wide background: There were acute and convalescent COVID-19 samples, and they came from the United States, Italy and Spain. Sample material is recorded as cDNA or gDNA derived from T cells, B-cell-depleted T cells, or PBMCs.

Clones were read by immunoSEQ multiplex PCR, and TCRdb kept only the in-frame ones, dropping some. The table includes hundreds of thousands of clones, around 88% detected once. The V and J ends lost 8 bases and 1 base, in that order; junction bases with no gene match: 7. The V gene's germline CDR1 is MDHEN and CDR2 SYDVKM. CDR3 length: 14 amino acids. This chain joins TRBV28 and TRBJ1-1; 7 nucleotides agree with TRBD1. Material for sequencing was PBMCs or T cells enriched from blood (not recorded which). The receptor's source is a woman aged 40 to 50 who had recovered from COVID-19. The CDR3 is CASGSGGRNTEAFF. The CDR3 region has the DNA TGTGCCAGCGGCTCAGGGGGGAGGAACACTGAAGCTTTCTTT.